This T cell receptor beta chain was recovered during a study of T cells in Graves' hyperthyroidism and ophthalmopathy (dated by TCRdb to between 2018 and 2021). Looking at the study overall: Peripheral blood samples were taken at the time of initial diagnosis, prior to any treatment. TCR Vbeta CDR3 sequencing of around 130 peripheral blood samples (under 45 ophthalmopathy, over 70 hyperthyroidism and some 17 progressor patients) is reported in the paper. The study also compared thyroid tissue and blood T-cell repertoires from roughly six Graves' hyperthyroidism patients. Following sampling, methimazole starting at 30 mg daily was given to hyperthyroidism patients, and high-dose intravenous methylprednisolone was given to ophthalmopathy patients. Whether ophthalmopathy could be predicted prospectively was tested in an independent validation cohort made up of under 20 hyperthyroidism patients plus 17 patients who later progressed to ophthalmopathy. A discovery cohort of around 98 patients, roughly 40 with Graves' ophthalmopathy and roughly 59 with stable Graves' hyperthyroidism, was used to find distinguishing TCR V-J signatures. The 75 to 100 discovery patients were randomly split 7:3 into training and test sets. The investigation overall reported the following: No statistical method was used to fix the sample size in advance, and group allocation was not hidden from the investigators. Most expanded thyroid clonotypes (frequency above 0.001) were also found in blood, which suggests that blood repertoires may mirror thyroid immune responses. Ophthalmopathy was separated from stable hyperthyroidism by a 13 V-J signature model, with 85% to 90% sensitivity and about 84% specificity obtained in cross-validation and 80%/75% obtained in testing. In validation, progression to ophthalmopathy was predicted by the model with approximately 67% sensitivity and roughly 76% specificity, a median of around 5.9 months before onset.

The sample holds many counts of this clonotype. This clone's antigen is unknown. No base qualities exist here, and no much larger clone lies one base off it. Hyperthyroidism patients were newly diagnosed, had a disease duration of under 2 months, and were aged 18 to 65 years. Patients with uncontrolled infections, other autoimmune diseases, pregnancy or lactation were excluded. Diagnoses were established on the basis of clinical symptoms, serum thyroxine and TRAb, thyroid ultrasound, and orbital computed tomography. Blood from progressor patients was drawn when they were first diagnosed with hyperthyroidism, before any ophthalmopathy symptoms appeared. Ficoll-Paque density gradient centrifugation was used to isolate PBMCs from under 11 ml of fresh peripheral blood. Progressor patients were first diagnosed with Graves' hyperthyroidism and then developed ophthalmopathy during follow-up. Trizol reagent was used to extract total RNA, and RNA quality was then checked on an Agilent 2100 Bioanalyzer.

The CDR3 runs 23 residues from the cysteine to the phenylalanine. Only CDR3 DNA remains: 69 bases, in frame from the first base. CDR1 and CDR2, per the germline V gene (reference sequence), are LGHDT and YNNKEL. Trimming takes 2 bases off V and 4 bases off J; junction bases not matched to a gene: 23. TCR beta CDR3 regions were amplified from RNA transcripts. The first round of RT-PCR for the TCR CDR3 was performed with the HTBI primer set and the Qiagen OneStep RT-PCR kit. The libraries were constructed in a second round of multiplex PCR and then size-selected and purified. The libraries were sequenced on an Illumina HiSeq2000 using paired-end 100 bp reads. Processing in the source paper ran as follows. SOAPnuke was used to process the raw data, with reads discarded if the reads contained adapters or uncalled bases, had a mean Phred below 15, or lacked an exact constant-primer or identifier match. High-quality paired reads were merged with COPE v1.2.5, and unique nucleotide sequences were defined as clonotypes. MiTCR v1.1 was used to align clonotypes to the IMGT TRBV, TRBD and TRBJ reference segments. Analysis was restricted to V-J combinations with a frequency above 0.0001, which covered over 98% of repertoires. A TCS score was defined as the ratio between F50 (clonal expansion) and ExV (chaos), using BLOSUM62-based TCRdist between CDR3 peptides within each V-J. Welch's t-statistics and random forest reduced some 510 V-J features to some 14, which were used in a naive Bayes classifier (R e1071). TCRdb reanalyzed the raw reads on its own, using fastp at Q25 for trimming and MiXCR for clone calling, and kept in-frame beta chains. CDR3 protein duplicates are merged, each entry listing the most common genes and DNA. For this entry, the V and J calls and clone size follow TCRdb and not the study's own pipeline. The sample records 370,000 or so distinct CDR3 sequences, approximately 14% of which are singletons. Together, the top ten hold about 27% of the sample.

Sequencing used blood. This sequence was found in a woman under 30 with Graves' hyperthyroidism that later progressed to Graves' ophthalmopathy. The chain is made from TRBV3-1 and TRBJ2-3; TRBD2 lines up with 14 middle nucleotides. The CDR3 region has the sequence CASSQLGLAGGADTRGGADTQYF. The DNA sequence is given as TGTGCCAGCAGCCAACTCGGACTAGCGGGAGGAGCAGATACGCGAGGAGGAGCAGATACGCAGTATTTT.